One and the same sample provided the 5 T cell receptor beta chains below, sequenced in a study of T cell changes during pregnancy in multiple sclerosis. Sequencing was performed with immunoSEQ multiplex PCR; in TCRdb, only in-frame clones are kept and a portion is missing. The profile shows roughly 79,000 clones, about 93% of them singletons. The sequenced sample was peripheral blood, obtained in the second trimester of pregnancy. The receptor source for this set is a female donor in good health, enrolled as a control in a pregnancy study.

This chain uses TRBV11-2 with TRBJ2-7; tentatively, D is TRBD1 (6 bases). This CDR3 has 19 amino acids. Germline loops: CDR1 SGHAT, CDR2 FQNNGV. Between the trimmed V and J ends, which lost 5 bases and 0 bases, there was a span of 26 bases. DNA of the CDR3: TGTGCCAGCAGCCCAGAACAGGGACGAAGCGGAGTTAGCTCCTACGAGCAGTACTTC. It specifies CASSPEQGRSGVSSYEQYF.

The V and J genes are TRBV5-6 and TRBJ1-4; 9 nucleotides align to TRBD1. J was trimmed by 3 bases and V by 2 bases; bases with no gene match: 5. This CDR3 is 16 amino acids long. The germline gives CDR1 SGHDT, CDR2 YYEEEE. CDR3 amino acids: CASSFTGGKANEKLFF. CDR3 nucleotide sequence: TGTGCCAGCAGCTTTACAGGGGGCAAGGCTAATGAAAAACTGTTTTTT.

The count of this clone is one. The rearrangement links TRBV12-5 to TRBJ2-1; D possibly corresponds to TRBD2 (6 bases). Looked up from germline, CDR1 is LGHNT and CDR2 is FRNRAP. The CDR3 loop spans 17 amino acids. With 0 bases removed from V and 2 bases from J, the gap between germline ends came to 14 bases. The CDR3 region has the DNA TGTGCTAGTGGTTTGGTACAGACTAGTTATACCTACAATGAGCAGTTCTTC. Translation: CASGLVQTSYTYNEQFF.

The chain carries TRBV7-2 and TRBJ2-2, with D possibly TRBD2 on 5 matching bases. Germline loops: CDR1 SGHTA, CDR2 FQGNSA. The CDR3 consists of 17 residues. Deletions cut 0 bases from V and 4 bases from J, with 15 bases between. The CDR3 reads CASSLAITSLATGELFF. The CDR3 DNA follows: TGTGCCAGCAGCTTAGCTATCACGAGTCTAGCCACCGGGGAGCTGTTTTTT.

A word on this clone: Because the CDR3's place on the DNA is in doubt, the DNA is left out and the CDR3 is given as listed by TCRdb. The chain carries TRBV6-5 and TRBJ1-1; the D call TRBD1 from the table was never checked on the DNA. CDR1 is MNHEY and CDR2 is SVGAGI in the germline V gene. The CDR3 numbers 15 amino acids, ends counted. The chain's CDR3 is CASSTSTELNTEAFF.